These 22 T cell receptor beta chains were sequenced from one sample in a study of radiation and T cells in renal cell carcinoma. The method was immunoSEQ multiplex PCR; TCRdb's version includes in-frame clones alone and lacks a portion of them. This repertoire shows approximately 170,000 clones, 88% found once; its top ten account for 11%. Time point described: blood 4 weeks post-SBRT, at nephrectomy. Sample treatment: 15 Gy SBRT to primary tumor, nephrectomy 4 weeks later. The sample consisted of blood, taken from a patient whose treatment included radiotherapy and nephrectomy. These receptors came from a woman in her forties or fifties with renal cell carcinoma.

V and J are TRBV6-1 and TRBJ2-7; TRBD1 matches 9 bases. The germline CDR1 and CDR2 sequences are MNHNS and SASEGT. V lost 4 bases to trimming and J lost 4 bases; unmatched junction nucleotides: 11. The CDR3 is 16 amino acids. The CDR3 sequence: CASSGTGVNARYEQYF. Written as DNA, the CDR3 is TGTGCCAGCAGTGGGACAGGGGTCAATGCGCGGTACGAGCAGTACTTC.

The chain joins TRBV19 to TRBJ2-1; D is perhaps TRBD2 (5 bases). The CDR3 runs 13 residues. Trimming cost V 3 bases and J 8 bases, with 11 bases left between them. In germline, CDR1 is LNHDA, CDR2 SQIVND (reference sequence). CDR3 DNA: TGTGCCAGTAGTATTGGTAGCGAGGATGAGCAGTTCTTC. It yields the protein CASSIGSEDEQFF.

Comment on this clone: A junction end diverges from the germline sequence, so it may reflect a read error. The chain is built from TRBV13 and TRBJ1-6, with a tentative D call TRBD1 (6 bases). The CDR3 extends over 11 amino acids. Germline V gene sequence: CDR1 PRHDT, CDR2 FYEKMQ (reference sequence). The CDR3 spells CASSLSGHLAF. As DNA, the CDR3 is TGTGCCAGCAGCCTCTCGGGACACCTTGCCTTT. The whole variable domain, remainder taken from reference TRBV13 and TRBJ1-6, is AAGVIQSPRHLIKEKRETATLKCYPIPRHDTVYWYQQGPGQDPQFLISFYEKMQSDKGSIPDRFSAQQFSDYHSELNMSSLELGDSALYFCASSLSGHLAFGNGTRLTVT.

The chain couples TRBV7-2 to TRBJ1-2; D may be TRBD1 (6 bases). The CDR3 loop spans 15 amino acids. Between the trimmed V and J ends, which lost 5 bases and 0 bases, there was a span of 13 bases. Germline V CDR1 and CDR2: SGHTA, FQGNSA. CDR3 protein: CASSLRQASNYGYTF. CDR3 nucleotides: TGTGCCAGCAGCCTCAGACAGGCCTCTAACTATGGCTACACCTTC.

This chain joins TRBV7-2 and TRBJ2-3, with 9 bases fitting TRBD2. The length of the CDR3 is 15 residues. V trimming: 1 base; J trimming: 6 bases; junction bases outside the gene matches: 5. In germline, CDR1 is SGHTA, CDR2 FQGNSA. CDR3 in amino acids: CASSLDPSGEDTQYF. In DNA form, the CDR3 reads TGTGCCAGCAGCTTAGACCCTAGCGGGGAGGATACGCAGTATTTT.

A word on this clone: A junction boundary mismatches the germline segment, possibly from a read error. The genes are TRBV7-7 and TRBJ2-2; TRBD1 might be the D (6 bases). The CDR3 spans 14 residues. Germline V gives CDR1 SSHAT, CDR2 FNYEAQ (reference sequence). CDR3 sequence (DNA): TGTGCTAGCAGCCGACAGGAGCACACCGGGGAGCTGTTTTTT. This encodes CASSRQEHTGELFF. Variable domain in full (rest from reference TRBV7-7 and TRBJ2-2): GAGVSQSPRYKVTKRGQDVTLRCDPISSHATLYWYQQALGQGPEFLTYFNYEAQPDKSGLPSDRFSAERPEGSISTLTIQRTEQRDSAMYRCASSRQEHTGELFFGEGSRLTVL.

CDR3 protein: CASSLVVGRDTEAFF. The CDR3 DNA reads as TGCGCCAGCAGCTTGGTTGTTGGCAGGGACACTGAAGCTTTCTTT. The rearrangement joins TRBV5-1 to TRBJ1-1; a weak D match, TRBD1 (5 bases). The CDR3 spans 15 residues. Germline V CDR1 and CDR2: SGHRS, YFSETQ. V shed 0 bases and J shed 3 bases, with 12 bases lying between them.

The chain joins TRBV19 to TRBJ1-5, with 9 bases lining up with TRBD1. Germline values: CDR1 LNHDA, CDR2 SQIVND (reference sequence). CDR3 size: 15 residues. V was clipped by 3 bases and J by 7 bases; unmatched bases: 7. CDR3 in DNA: TGTGCCAGTAGTATTGAAGGGACAGGGAGACAGCCCCAGCATTTT. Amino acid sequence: CASSIEGTGRQPQHF. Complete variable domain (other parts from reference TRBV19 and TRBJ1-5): DGGITQSPKYLFRKEGQNVTLSCEQNLNHDAMYWYRQDPGQGLRLIYYSQIVNDFQKGDIAEGYSVSREKKESFPLTVTSAQKNPTAFYLCASSIEGTGRQPQHFGDGTRLSIL.

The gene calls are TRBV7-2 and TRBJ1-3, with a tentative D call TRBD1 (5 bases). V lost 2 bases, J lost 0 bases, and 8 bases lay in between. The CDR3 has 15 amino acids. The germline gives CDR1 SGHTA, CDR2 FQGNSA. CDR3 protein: CASSLWGSSGNTIYF. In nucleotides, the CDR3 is TGTGCCAGCAGCTTATGGGGCAGCTCTGGAAACACCATATATTTT. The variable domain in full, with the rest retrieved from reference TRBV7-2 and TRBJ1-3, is GAGVSQSPSNKVTEKGKDVELRCDPISGHTALYWYRQSLGQGLEFLIYFQGNSAPDKSGLPSDRFSAERTGGSVSTLTIQRTQQEDSAVYLCASSLWGSSGNTIYFGEGSWLTVV.

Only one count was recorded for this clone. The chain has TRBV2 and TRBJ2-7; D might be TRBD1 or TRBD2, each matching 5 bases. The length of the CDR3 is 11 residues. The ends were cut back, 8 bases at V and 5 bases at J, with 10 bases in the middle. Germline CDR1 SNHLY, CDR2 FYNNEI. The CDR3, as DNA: TGTGCCAGCTGGGGGAGAAACGAGCAGTACTTC. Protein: CASWGRNEQYF.

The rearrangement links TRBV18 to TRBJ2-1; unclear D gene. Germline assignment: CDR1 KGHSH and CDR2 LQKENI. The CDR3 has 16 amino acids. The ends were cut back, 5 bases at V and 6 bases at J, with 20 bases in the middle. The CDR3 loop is CASSWVYDGPTNEQFF. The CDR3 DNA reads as TGTGCCAGCTCATGGGTTTACGATGGACCGACCAATGAGCAGTTCTTC.

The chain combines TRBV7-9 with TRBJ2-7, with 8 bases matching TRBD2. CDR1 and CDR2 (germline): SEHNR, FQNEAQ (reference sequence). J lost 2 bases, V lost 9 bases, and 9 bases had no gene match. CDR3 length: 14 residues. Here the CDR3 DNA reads TGTGCCAGTGGGGTGGCGGGGGGAACCTACGAGCAGTACTTC. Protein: CASGVAGGTYEQYF.

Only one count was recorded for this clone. CDR3 in DNA: TGTGCCAGTAGTACATCACCGGGCCTACGAGCTTTCTTT. This gives the protein CASSTSPGLRAFF. The rearrangement uses TRBV19 and TRBJ1-1; D ambiguous. In germline, CDR1 is LNHDA, CDR2 SQIVND (reference sequence). The CDR3 is made up of 13 amino acids. Between the trimmed V and J ends, which lost 4 bases and 10 bases, there was a span of 16 bases.

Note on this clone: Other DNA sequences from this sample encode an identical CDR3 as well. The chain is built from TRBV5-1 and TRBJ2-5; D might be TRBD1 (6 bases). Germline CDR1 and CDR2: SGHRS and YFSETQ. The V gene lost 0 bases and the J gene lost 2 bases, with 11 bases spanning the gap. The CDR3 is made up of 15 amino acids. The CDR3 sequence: CASSLAVGGQETQYF. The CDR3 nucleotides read TGCGCCAGCAGCTTGGCCGTAGGGGGACAAGAGACCCAGTACTTC.

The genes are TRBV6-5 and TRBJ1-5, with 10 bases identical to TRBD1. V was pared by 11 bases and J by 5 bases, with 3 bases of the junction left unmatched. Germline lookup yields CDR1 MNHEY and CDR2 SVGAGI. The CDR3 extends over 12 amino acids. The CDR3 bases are TGTGCCTCCGGACAGGGGGATCAGCCCCAGCATTTT. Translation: CASGQGDQPQHF.

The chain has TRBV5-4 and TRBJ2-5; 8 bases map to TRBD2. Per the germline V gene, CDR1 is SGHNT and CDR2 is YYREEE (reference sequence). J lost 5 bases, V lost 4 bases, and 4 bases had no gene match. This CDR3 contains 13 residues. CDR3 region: CASSRGGEETQYF. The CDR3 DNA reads TGTGCCAGCAGCCGGGGGGGGGAGGAGACCCAGTACTTC.

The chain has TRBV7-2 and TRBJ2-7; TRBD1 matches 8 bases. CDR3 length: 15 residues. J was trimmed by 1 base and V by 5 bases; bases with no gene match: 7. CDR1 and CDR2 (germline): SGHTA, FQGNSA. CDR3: CASSTRGQGSYEQYF. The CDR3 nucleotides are TGTGCCAGCAGCACGCGCGGACAGGGTTCCTACGAGCAGTACTTC. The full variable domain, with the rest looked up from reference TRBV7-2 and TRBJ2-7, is GAGVSQSPSNKVTEKGKDVELRCDPISGHTALYWYRQSLGQGLEFLIYFQGNSAPDKSGLPSDRFSAERTGGSVSTLTIQRTQQEDSAVYLCASSTRGQGSYEQYFGPGTRLTVT.

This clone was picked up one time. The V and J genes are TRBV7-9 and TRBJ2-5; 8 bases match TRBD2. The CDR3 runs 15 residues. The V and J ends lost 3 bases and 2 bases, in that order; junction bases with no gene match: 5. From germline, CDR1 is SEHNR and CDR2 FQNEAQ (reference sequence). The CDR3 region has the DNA TGTGCCAGCAGCTTTATGCGGGGGGCTCAAGAGACCCAGTACTTC. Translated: CASSFMRGAQETQYF.

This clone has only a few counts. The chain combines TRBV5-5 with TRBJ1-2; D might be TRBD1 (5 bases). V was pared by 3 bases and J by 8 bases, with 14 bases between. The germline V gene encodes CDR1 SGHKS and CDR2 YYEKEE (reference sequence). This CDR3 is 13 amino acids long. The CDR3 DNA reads TGTGCCAGCAGCTCCATGGGGACGGAGGGCTACACCTTC. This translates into CASSSMGTEGYTF.

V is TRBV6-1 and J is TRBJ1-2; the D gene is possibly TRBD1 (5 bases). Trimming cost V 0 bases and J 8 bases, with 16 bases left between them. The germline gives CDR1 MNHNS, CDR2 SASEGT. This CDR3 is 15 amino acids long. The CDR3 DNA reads TGTGCCAGCAGTGAAGCTCAGGACACTCTCCCGGGCTACACCTTC. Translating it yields CASSEAQDTLPGYTF.

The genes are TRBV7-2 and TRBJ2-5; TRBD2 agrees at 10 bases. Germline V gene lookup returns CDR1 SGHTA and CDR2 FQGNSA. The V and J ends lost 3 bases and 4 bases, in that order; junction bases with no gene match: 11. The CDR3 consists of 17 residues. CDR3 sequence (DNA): TGTGCCAGCAGCTTTAGCACAGCGGGGGGGCCAGGAGAGACCCAGTACTTC. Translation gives CASSFSTAGGPGETQYF.

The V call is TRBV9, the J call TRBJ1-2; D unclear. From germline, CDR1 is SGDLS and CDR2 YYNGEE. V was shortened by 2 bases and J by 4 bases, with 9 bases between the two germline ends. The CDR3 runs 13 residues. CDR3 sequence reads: CASSVSGSYGYTF. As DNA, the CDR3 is TGTGCCAGCAGCGTCTCGGGGTCCTATGGCTACACCTTC.